There are many counts of the clone carrying this TCR beta chain. Its antigen is not identified. TCRdb analysed the RT-PCR reads with MiXCR anew, one entry per CDR3 protein. The data show more than 150,000 distinct CDR3 sequences, about 9.3% seen once. This specimen belongs to a study of response to subunit inactivated influenza vaccine. Study outcomes and limitations: Authors suggested seasonal influenza vaccinations each recruit few new T cells.

The CDR3 loop spans 15 amino acids. With V trimmed by 6 bases and J by 7 bases, 5 bases remained unmatched. The TCR originated in a man in his fifties or sixties who received an inactivated influenza vaccine. Sequences were derived from non-naive T cells sorted from PBMCs, sampled on the day of vaccination. The V and J genes are TRBV12-3 or TRBV12-4 and TRBJ2-2; 13 bases match TRBD2. CDR3 sequence reads: CASRPTSGGFGELFF. The CDR3 DNA follows: TGTGCCAGCAGACCGACTAGCGGGGGGTTCGGGGAGCTGTTTTTT.